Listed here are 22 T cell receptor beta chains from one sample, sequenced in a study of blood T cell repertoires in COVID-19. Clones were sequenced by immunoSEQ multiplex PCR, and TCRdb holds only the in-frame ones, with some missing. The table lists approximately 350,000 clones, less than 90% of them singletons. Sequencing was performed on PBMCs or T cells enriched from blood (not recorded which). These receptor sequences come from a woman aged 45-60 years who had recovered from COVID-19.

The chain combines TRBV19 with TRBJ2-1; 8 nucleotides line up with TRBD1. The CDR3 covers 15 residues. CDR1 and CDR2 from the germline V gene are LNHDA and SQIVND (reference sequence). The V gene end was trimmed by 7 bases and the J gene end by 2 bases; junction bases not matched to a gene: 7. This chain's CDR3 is CASTRRTGTYNEQFF. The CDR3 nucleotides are TGTGCCAGTACCCGCCGGACAGGGACCTACAATGAGCAGTTCTTC. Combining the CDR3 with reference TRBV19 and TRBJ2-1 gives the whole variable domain DGGITQSPKYLFRKEGQNVTLSCEQNLNHDAMYWYRQDPGQGLRLIYYSQIVNDFQKGDIAEGYSVSREKKESFPLTVTSAQKNPTAFYLCASTRRTGTYNEQFFGPGTRLTVL.

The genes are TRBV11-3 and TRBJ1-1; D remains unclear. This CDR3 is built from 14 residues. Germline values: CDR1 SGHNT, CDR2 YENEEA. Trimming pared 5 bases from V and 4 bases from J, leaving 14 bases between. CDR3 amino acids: CASSNPLGGTEAFF. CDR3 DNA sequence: TGTGCCAGCAGCAACCCTCTAGGTGGCACTGAAGCTTTCTTT. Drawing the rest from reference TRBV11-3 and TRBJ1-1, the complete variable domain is EAGVVQSPRYKIIEKKQPVAFWCNPISGHNTLYWYLQNLGQGPELLIRYENEEAVDDSQLPKDRFSAERLKGVDSTLKIQPAELGDSAVYLCASSNPLGGTEAFFGQGTRLTVV.

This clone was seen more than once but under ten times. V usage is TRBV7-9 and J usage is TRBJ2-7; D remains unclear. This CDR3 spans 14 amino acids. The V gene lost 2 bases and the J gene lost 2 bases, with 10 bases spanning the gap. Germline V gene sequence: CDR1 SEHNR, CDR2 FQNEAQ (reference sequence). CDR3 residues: CASSLNSLTYEQYF. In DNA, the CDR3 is TGTGCCAGCAGCTTAAACAGCCTGACCTACGAGCAGTACTTC.

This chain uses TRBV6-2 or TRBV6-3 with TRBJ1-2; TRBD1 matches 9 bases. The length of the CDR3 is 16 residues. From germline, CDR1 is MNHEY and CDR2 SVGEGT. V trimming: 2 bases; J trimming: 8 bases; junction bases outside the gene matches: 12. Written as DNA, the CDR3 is TGTGCCAGCAGTTACGACCGAATCACAGGGGGCAACGGCTACACCTTC. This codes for CASSYDRITGGNGYTF.

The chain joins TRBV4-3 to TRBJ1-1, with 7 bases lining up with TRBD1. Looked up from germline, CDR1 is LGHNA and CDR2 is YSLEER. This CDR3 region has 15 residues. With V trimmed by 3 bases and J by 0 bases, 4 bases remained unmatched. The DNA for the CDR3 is TGCGCCAGCAGCCATGCAGGGGGTTTGAACACTGAAGCTTTCTTT. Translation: CASSHAGGLNTEAFF.

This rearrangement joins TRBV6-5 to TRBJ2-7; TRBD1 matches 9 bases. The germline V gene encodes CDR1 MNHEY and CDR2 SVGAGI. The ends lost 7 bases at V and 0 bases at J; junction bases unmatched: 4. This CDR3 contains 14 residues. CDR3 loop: CASTTGGASYEQYF. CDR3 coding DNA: TGTGCCAGCACCACAGGGGGCGCCTCCTACGAGCAGTACTTC.

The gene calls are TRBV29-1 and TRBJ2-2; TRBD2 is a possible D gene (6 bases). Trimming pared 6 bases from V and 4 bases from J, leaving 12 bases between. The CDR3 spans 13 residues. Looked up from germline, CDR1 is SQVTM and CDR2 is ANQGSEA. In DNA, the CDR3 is TGCAGCGTAGTGGAGGGTGGCACCGGGGAGCTGTTTTTT. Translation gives CSVVEGGTGELFF.

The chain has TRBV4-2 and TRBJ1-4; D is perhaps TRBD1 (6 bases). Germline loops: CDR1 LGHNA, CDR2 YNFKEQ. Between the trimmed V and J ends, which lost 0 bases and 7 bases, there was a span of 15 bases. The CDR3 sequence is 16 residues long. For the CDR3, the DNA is TGTGCCAGCAGCCAAGATACGGGGGGGGCAAGTGAAAAACTGTTTTTT. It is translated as CASSQDTGGASEKLFF.

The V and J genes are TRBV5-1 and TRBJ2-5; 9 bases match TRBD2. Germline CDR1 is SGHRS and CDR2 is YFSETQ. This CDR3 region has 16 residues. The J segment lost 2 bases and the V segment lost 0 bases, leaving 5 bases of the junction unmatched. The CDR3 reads CASSLGASGDQETQYF. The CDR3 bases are TGCGCCAGCAGCTTGGGAGCTAGCGGGGATCAAGAGACCCAGTACTTC.

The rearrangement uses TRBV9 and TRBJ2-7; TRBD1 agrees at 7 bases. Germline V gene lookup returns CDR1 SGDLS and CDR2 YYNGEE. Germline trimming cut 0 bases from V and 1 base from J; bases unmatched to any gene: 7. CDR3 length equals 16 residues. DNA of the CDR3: TGTGCCAGCAGCGTAGAGGCAGGGGGATTATCCTACGAGCAGTACTTC. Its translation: CASSVEAGGLSYEQYF.

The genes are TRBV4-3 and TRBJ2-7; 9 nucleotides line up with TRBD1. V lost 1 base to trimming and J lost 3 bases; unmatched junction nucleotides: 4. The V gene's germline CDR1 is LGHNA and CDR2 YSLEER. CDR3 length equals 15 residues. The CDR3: CASSQVEGQGYEQYF. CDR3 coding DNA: TGCGCCAGCAGCCAAGTGGAGGGACAGGGCTACGAGCAGTACTTC.

The CDR3 bases are TGTGCCAGCAGCCAAGTGGGGGGGTCTGAAGCTTTCTTT. Amino acid sequence: CASSQVGGSEAFF. The chain recombines TRBV3-1 (or the pseudogene TRBV3-2) with TRBJ1-1, with TRBD1 as a possible D gene (5 bases). This CDR3 region has 13 residues. V dropped 1 base and J dropped 6 bases, with 9 bases sitting between them. The germline V gene has CDR1 LGHDT and CDR2 YNNKEL (reference sequence).

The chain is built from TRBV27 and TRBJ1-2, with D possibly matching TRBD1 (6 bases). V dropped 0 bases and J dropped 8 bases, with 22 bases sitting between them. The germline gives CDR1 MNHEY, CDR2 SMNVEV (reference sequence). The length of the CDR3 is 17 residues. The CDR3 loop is CASSLSSHSIGGKGYTF. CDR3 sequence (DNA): TGTGCCAGCAGTTTATCATCCCACTCGATAGGGGGTAAAGGCTACACCTTC.

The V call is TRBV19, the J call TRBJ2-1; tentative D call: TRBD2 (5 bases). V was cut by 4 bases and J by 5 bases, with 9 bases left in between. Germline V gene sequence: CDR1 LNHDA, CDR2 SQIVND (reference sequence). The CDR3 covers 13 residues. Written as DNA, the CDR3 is TGTGCCAGTAGTACCGGACTTAACAATGAGCAGTTCTTC. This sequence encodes CASSTGLNNEQFF. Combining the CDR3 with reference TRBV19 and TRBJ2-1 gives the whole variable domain DGGITQSPKYLFRKEGQNVTLSCEQNLNHDAMYWYRQDPGQGLRLIYYSQIVNDFQKGDIAEGYSVSREKKESFPLTVTSAQKNPTAFYLCASSTGLNNEQFFGPGTRLTVL.

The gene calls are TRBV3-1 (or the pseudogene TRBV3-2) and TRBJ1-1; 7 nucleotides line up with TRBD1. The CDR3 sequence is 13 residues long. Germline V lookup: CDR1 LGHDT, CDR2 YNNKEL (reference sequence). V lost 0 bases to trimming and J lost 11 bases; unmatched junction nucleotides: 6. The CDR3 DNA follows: TGTGCCAGCAGCCAAGAGGAGACAGGGCGCGCTTTCTTT. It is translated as CASSQEETGRAFF.

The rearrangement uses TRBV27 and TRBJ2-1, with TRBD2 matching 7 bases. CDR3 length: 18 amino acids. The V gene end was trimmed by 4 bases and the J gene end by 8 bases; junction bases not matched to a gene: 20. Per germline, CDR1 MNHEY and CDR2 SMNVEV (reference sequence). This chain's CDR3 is CASSSLIIRDYAPHEQFF. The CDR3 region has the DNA TGTGCCAGCAGTTCGCTGATCATCCGGGACTATGCTCCCCATGAGCAGTTCTTC.

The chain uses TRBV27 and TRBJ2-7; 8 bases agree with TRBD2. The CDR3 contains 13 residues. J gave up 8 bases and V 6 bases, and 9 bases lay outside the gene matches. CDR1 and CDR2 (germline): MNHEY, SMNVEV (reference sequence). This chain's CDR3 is CASRSNGGAKQYF. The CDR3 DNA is TGTGCCAGCAGATCAAACGGGGGGGCGAAGCAGTACTTC.

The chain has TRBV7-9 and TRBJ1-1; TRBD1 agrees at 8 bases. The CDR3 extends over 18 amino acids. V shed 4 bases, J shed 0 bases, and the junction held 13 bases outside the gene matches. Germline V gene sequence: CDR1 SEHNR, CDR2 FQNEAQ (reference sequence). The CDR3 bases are TGTGCCAGCAGCTCCCTTTCAGGGGGCGTAGGAATGAACACTGAAGCTTTCTTT. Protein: CASSSLSGGVGMNTEAFF. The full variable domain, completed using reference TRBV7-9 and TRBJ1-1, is DTGVSQNPRHKITKRGQNVTFRCDPISEHNRLYWYRQTLGQGPEFLTYFQNEAQLEKSRLLSDRFSAERPKGSFSTLEIQRTEQGDSAMYLCASSSLSGGVGMNTEAFFGQGTRLTVV.

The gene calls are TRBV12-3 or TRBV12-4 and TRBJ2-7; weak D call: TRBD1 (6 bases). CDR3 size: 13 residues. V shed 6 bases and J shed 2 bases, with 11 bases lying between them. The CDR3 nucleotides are TGTGCCAGCAGCCGGGACAAGACCTACGAGCAGTACTTC. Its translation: CASSRDKTYEQYF.

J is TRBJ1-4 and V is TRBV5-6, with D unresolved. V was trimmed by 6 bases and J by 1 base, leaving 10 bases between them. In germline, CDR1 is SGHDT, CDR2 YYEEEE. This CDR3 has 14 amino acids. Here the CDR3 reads CASIRRGTNEKLFF. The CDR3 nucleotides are TGTGCCAGCATTCGTCGCGGAACTAATGAAAAACTGTTTTTT.

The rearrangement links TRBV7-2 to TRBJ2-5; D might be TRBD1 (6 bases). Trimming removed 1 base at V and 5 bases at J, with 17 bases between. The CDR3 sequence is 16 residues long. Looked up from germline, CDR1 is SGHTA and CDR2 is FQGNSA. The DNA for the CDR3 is TGTGCCAGCAGCTTAGATGGGGGCCGGCAGCGGGAGACCCAGTACTTC. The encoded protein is CASSLDGGRQRETQYF.

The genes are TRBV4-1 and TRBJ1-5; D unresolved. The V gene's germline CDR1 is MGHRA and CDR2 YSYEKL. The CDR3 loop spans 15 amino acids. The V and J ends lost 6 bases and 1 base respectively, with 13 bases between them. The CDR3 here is CASSYGLWSNQPQHF. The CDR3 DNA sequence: TGCGCCAGCAGTTACGGACTATGGAGCAATCAGCCCCAGCATTTT.